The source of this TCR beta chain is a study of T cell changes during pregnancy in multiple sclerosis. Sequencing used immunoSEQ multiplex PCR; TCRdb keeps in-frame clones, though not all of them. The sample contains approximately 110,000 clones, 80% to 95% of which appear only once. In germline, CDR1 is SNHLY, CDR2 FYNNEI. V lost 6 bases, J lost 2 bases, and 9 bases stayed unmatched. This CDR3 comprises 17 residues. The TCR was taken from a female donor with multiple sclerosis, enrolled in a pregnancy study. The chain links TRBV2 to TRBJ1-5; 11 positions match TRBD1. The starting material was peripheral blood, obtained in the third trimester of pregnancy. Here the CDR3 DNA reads TGTGCCAGCAGCCCAGGACAGGGGGCTGGTGGCAATCAGCCCCAGCATTTT. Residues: CASSPGQGAGGNQPQHF.